This TCR beta chain originates from a study of shared clonotypes between healthy human individuals. Study details: The donor pool was made up of a couple of women and a few men aged 18 to 49.

This clone appeared a few times. The antigen remains unidentified. Negatively enriched CD4+ T cells were divided by CD45RA into naive and memory. Produced via immunoSEQ multiplex PCR; TCRdb's table is partial and in-frame only. Among around 330,000 clones, roughly 70% were seen once, and the ten largest hold around a tenth. Broader study findings: Sorted-subset sequencing was shown by rarefaction to be incomplete despite large depth.

Germline CDR1 reads SGHRS; CDR2 reads YFSETQ. V was trimmed by 0 bases and J by 0 bases, leaving 12 bases between them. This CDR3 has 16 amino acids. Sequencing was performed on memory CD4+ T cells sorted from blood. Subset denoted: CD45RA-negative fraction. The chain has TRBV5-1 and TRBJ1-2; the D gene is possibly TRBD1 (5 bases). This clonotype originated in a man aged 30-40 years in good health. CDR3 DNA sequence: TGCGCCAGCAGCTTGGGGGGCGAGATGTCTAACTATGGCTACACCTTC. Its protein is CASSLGGEMSNYGYTF.